This is a list of T cell receptor beta chains from one sample in a study of T-cell reconstitution after alpha-beta-depleted transplantation in children. Using its own MiXCR run on the PCR reads, TCRdb lists one record per CDR3 protein. The table lists around 960,000 distinct CDR3 sequences, about 31% of them singletons. Here the sequenced sample was PBMCs, mostly from graft donor cells, taken 360 days after TCRalphabeta/CD19-depleted stem cell transplant. The receptor source for this set is a boy younger than two who had a stem cell transplant for SCID, so the T cells may come from the graft donor. Both conserved end residues are trimmed from each CDR3. A D gene is named only where the DNA matches it firmly.

v_call	d_call	j_call	cdr3_aa
TRBV6-1	NA	TRBJ1-1	ASGRGVAF
TRBV12-3/TRBV12-4	NA	TRBJ2-3	ASSYPGWAATDTQY
TRBV7-9	TRBD2	TRBJ2-3	ASSPHLQRGSPTQY
TRBV7-9	TRBD2	TRBJ2-7	ASSFSGVSSGEQY
TRBV7-8	TRBD1	TRBJ1-5	ASSTRTGRNLNQPQH
TRBV7-2	TRBD1	TRBJ2-6	ASSYGTGGFGANVLT
TRBV29-1	TRBD1	TRBJ2-7	SVAWRTGEQY
TRBV18	TRBD2	TRBJ2-1	ASSPPGGGPDNEQF
TRBV30	NA	TRBJ2-5	AWSVGRPYQETQY
TRBV7-9	NA	TRBJ2-7	ASSLNDEQY
TRBV12-5	TRBD2	TRBJ2-1	ASGLYGLAEYNEQF
TRBV5-6	NA	TRBJ2-3	ASTALQGRRY
TRBV20-1	NA	TRBJ2-7	SARDSVGGSYEQY
TRBV19	TRBD1	TRBJ2-3	ASSDRRPDTQY
TRBV15	NA	TRBJ2-3	ATSRDLGDTHTDTQY
TRBV28	NA	TRBJ2-1	ASRRRRGDSEQF
TRBV7-2	TRBD1	TRBJ2-3	ASSRGGQGGDTQY